This TCR beta chain was recorded in a study of breast tumors, draining lymph nodes, adjacent tissues. The CDR3 totals 15 residues. The V and J ends lost 5 bases and 4 bases respectively, with 17 bases between them. The germline CDR1 and CDR2 sequences are MNHNS and SASEGT. A word on this clonotype: Its antigen is still unknown. This could be a read error, since a much larger clone is one nucleotide away.

Points from the study as a whole: Tumor T cell lymph node origin was a supported hypothesis, not proven. The data were judged consistent with most tumor T cells coming from lymph node and expanding in tumor. Luminal-like breast cancer showed significantly greater tumor-nontumor repertoire similarity than basal-like breast cancer did. Compared with lymph nodes, tumors were less diverse; compared with nontumor tissue, more.

Each CDR3 protein gets one entry after TCRdb re-called the multiplex PCR reads with MiXCR. The table includes 130,000 or so distinct CDR3 sequences, 30% to 35% detected once. Axillary draining lymph nodes of breast cancer patients supplied the node samples. This sequence joins TRBV6-1 and TRBJ1-2, with a possible D match to TRBD1 (6 bases). Sequencing was done on a sample of axillary lymph node tissue. The receptor's source is a female donor with breast cancer. Some clones in this sample may be carry-over from other donors' samples. CDR3 in amino acids: CASSQPDGQSYGYTF. The CDR3 DNA reads as TGTGCCAGCAGTCAACCTGACGGACAGTCCTATGGCTACACCTTC.